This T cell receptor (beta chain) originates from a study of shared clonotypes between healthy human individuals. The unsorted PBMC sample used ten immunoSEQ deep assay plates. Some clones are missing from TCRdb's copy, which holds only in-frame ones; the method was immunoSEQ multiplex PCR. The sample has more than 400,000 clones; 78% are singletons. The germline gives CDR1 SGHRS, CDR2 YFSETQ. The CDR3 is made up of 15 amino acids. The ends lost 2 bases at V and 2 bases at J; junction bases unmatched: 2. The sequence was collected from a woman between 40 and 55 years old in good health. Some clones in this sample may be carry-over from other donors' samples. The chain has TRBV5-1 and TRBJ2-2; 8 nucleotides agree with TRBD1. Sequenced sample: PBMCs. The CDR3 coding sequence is TGCGCCAGCAGCTTCAGGGGGCAAAACACCGGGGAGCTGTTTTTT. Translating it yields CASSFRGQNTGELFF.